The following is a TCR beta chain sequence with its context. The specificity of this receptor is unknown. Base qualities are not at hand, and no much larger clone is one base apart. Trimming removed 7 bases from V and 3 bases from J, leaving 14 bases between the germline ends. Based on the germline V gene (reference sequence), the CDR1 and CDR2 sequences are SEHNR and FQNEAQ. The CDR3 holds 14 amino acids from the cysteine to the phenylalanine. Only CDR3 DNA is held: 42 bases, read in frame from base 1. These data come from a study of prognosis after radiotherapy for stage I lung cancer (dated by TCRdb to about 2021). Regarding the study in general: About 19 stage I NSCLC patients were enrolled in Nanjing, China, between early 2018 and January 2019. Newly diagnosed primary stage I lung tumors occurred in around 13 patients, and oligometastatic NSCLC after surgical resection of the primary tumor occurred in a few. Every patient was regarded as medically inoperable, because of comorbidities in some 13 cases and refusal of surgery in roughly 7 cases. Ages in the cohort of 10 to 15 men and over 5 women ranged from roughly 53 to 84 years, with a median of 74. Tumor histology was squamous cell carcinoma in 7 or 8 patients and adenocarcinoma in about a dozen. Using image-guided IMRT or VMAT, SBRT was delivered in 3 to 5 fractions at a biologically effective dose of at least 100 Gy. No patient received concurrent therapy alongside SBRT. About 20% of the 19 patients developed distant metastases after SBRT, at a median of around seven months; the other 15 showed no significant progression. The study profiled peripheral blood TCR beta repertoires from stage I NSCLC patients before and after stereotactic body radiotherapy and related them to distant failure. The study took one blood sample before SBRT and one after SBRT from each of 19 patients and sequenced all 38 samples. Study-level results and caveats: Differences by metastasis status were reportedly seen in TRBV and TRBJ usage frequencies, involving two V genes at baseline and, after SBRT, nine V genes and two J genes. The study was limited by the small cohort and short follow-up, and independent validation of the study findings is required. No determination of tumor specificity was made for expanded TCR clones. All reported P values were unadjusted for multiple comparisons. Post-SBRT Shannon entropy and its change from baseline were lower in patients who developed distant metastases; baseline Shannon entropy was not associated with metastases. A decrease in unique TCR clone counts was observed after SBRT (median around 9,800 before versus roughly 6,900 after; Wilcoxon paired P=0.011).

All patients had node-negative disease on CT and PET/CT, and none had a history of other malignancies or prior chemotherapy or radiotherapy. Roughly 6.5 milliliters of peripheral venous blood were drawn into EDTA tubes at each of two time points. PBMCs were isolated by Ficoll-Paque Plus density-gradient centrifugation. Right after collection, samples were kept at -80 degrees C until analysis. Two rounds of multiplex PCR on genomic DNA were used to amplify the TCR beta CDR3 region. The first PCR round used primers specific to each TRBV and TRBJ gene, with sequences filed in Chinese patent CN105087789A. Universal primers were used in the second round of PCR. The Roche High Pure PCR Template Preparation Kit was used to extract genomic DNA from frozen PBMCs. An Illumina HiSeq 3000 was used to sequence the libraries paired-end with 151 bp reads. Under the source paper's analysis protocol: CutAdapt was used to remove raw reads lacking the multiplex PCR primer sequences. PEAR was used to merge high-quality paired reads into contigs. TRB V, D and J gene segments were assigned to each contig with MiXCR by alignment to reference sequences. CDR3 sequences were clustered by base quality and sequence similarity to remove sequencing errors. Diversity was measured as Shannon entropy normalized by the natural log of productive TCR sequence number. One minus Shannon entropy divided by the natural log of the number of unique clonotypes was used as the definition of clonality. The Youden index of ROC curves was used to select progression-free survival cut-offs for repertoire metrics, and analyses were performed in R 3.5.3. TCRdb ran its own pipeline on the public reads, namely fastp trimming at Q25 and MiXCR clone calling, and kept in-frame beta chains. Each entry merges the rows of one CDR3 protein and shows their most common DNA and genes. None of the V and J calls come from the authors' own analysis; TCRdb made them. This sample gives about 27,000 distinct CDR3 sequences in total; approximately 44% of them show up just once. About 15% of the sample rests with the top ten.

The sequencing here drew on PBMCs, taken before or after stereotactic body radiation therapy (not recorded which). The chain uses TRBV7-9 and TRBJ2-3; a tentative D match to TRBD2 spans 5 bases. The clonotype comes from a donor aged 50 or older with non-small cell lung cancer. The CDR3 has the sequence CASILRAGTDTQYF. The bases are TGTGCCAGCATCCTCCGGGCGGGTACAGATACGCAGTATTTT.